This TCR beta chain emerged from a study of shared clonotypes between healthy human individuals. Researchers partitioned CD4+ cells into CD45RA+ naive and CD45RA-negative memory subsets. Replicate sorted-subset PCRs were loaded with about 0.2 ug DNA, 30,000 to 35,000 T cell genomes. Repertoires were generated with immunoSEQ multiplex PCR, while TCRdb's copy carries only in-frame clones and drops some. Altogether some 2.4 million clones are present, under 95% being singletons, with the ten largest covering 0.36%. V shed 2 bases, J shed 9 bases, and the junction held 11 bases outside the gene matches. Germline V gene lookup returns CDR1 WSHSY and CDR2 SAAADI. This CDR3 has 16 residues.

The J gene is TRBJ2-1, the V gene TRBV10-2; TRBD2 matches 9 bases. This receptor was identified in a man in his late teens or twenties in good health. Some clones in this sample may be carry-over from other donors' samples. The specimen was naive CD4+ T cells from PBMCs. This sample's subset: CD45RA+ positively selected. CDR3 nucleotide sequence: TGCGCCAGCAGTGAGAGGATCCCTAGCGGGATATCTGAGCAGTTCTTC. Translation gives CASSERIPSGISEQFF.